The 30 T cell receptor beta chains reported below all come from one sample, sequenced in a study of Graves' ophthalmopathy and Graves' hyperthyroidism. From RNA, the CDR3 regions of TCR beta chains were amplified and sequenced. The first-round RT-PCR employed HTBI primers together with the Qiagen OneStep RT-PCR kit. A multiplex PCR was then performed as the second round. MiXCR was run by TCRdb on the multiplex PCR reads, yielding one entry per CDR3 protein. The table has a few hundred thousand distinct CDR3 sequences, 15% to 20% seen once. Sequencing was done on a sample of peripheral blood. These receptors were collected from an adult woman with stable Graves' hyperthyroidism.

This clonotype appeared a few times. The CDR3 DNA is TGTGCCAGCAGCTTATCGGGACAGGTCTATGGCTACACCTTC. Its protein is CASSLSGQVYGYTF. V usage is TRBV7-8 and J usage is TRBJ1-2; 8 bases agree with TRBD1. V trimming: 2 bases; J trimming: 4 bases; junction bases outside the gene matches: 3. The CDR3 spans 14 residues. CDR1 is SGHVS and CDR2 is FQNEAQ in the germline V gene.

The J gene is TRBJ1-1, the V gene TRBV27; perhaps TRBD1 as D (5 bases). Trimming cost V 5 bases and J 2 bases, with 15 bases left between them. The CDR3 runs 15 residues. In germline, CDR1 is MNHEY, CDR2 SMNVEV (reference sequence). The CDR3 coding sequence is TGTGCCAGCAGTCCGTCAAGGGGCGTAAACACTGAAGCTTTCTTT. It is translated as CASSPSRGVNTEAFF.

The table lists this clonotype with many counts. V gene TRBV9 combines with J gene TRBJ2-7; tentatively, D is TRBD2 (6 bases). Deletions cut 0 bases from V and 2 bases from J, with 12 bases between. The CDR3 is made up of 15 amino acids. Per the germline V gene, CDR1 is SGDLS and CDR2 is YYNGEE. CDR3 amino acids: CASSVGGRSPYEQYF. CDR3 bases: TGTGCCAGCAGCGTAGGTGGGAGGAGTCCCTACGAGCAGTACTTC.

Many counts were recorded for this clonotype. V usage is TRBV4-2 and J usage is TRBJ2-7; 7 bases map to TRBD2. The ends lost 0 bases at V and 2 bases at J; junction bases unmatched: 4. Looked up from germline, CDR1 is LGHNA and CDR2 is YNFKEQ. The length of the CDR3 is 15 residues. The CDR3 here is CASSQDGSGAYEQYF. Here the CDR3 DNA reads TGTGCCAGCAGCCAAGATGGGAGCGGGGCCTACGAGCAGTACTTC.

This clonotype was found many times. V usage is TRBV19 and J usage is TRBJ2-6, with D tentatively TRBD1 (6 bases). The germline CDR1 and CDR2 sequences are LNHDA and SQIVND (reference sequence). V dropped 7 bases and J dropped 0 bases, with 10 bases sitting between them. The CDR3 totals 15 residues. DNA for the CDR3: TGTGCCAGTACCTTGACAGGCTCTGGGGCCAACGTCCTGACTTTC. Its protein product is CASTLTGSGANVLTF.

This clonotype has at least ten counts. The junction differs from germline at one of its ends, possibly a read error. The chain uses TRBV12-3 or TRBV12-4 and TRBJ2-5; 11 nucleotides align to TRBD2. CDR3 length: 15 amino acids. The CDR3 region is CASSVAGGPQETQYF. The DNA of the CDR3 is TGTGCCAGCAGTGTAGCGGGAGGGCCCCAAGAGACCCAGTACTTC.

This clonotype was counted a few times. The V and J genes are TRBV29-1 and TRBJ1-5, with 7 positions matching TRBD1. Per germline, CDR1 SQVTM and CDR2 ANQGSEA. With V trimmed by 4 bases and J by 2 bases, 8 bases remained unmatched. The CDR3 consists of 15 residues. The CDR3 DNA is TGCAGCGTTGTCTTTCCAGGGGGAGGCAATCAGCCCCAGCATTTT. It encodes CSVVFPGGGNQPQHF.

This clonotype occurred many times. The V gene is TRBV20-1, the J gene TRBJ2-7; 12 bases agree with TRBD2. The CDR3 totals 17 residues. CDR1 DFQATT and CDR2 SNEGSKA come from the germline V gene (reference sequence). J lost 0 bases, V lost 5 bases, and 11 bases had no gene match. CDR3 DNA: TGCAGTGCTGATAGAGGGACTAGCGGGCGGGCCTCCTACGAGCAGTACTTC. Translation: CSADRGTSGRASYEQYF.

This clonotype was detected many times. The V call is TRBV30, the J call TRBJ2-7; either TRBD1 or TRBD2 may supply D (6 bases each). With 0 bases removed from V and 4 bases from J, the gap between germline ends came to 16 bases. Germline assignment: CDR1 GTSNPN and CDR2 SVGIG (reference sequence). This CDR3 has 15 residues. The CDR3 nucleotides are TGTGCCTGGAGTGTACTTGAGGGGGGCTTATACGAGCAGTACTTC. This sequence encodes CAWSVLEGGLYEQYF.

This clonotype was seen repeatedly, ten times or more. The chain joins TRBV27 to TRBJ2-7; unclear D gene. V shed 1 base and J shed 5 bases, with 18 bases lying between them. Germline CDR1 reads MNHEY; CDR2 reads SMNVEV (reference sequence). The CDR3 is 16 residues long. For the CDR3, the DNA is TGTGCCAGCAGTTTATTATTCCCTACCTCGAGTGACGAGCAGTACTTC. As protein: CASSLLFPTSSDEQYF.

This clonotype has a count of ten or more. CDR3 region: CASSQAQGVTREQYF. The CDR3, as DNA: TGCGCCAGCAGCCAAGCACAGGGTGTGACTAGAGAGCAGTACTTC. The V gene is TRBV4-1, the J gene TRBJ2-7; D is perhaps TRBD1 or TRBD2 (6 bases each). The CDR3 spans 15 residues. V lost 1 base, J lost 7 bases, and 17 bases lay in between. Germline values: CDR1 MGHRA, CDR2 YSYEKL.

As regards this clonotype: A read error may account for a junction end that differs from germline. V usage is TRBV12-3 or TRBV12-4 and J usage is TRBJ1-1, with unresolved D. There are 13 residues in the CDR3. The CDR3 here is CASSFGRNTEACF. The DNA for the CDR3 is TGTGCCAGCAGTTTTGGACGGAACACTGAAGCTTGCTTT.

This clonotype was counted many times. V and J are TRBV27 and TRBJ1-5, with TRBD1 as a possible D gene (5 bases). Per germline, CDR1 MNHEY and CDR2 SMNVEV (reference sequence). This CDR3 comprises 19 residues. With 1 base removed from V and 0 bases from J, the gap between germline ends came to 19 bases. CDR3 in DNA: TGTGCCAGCAGTTTATTGGGGCGGTTTGGGCAGGGTAGCAATCAGCCCCAGCATTTT. It is translated as CASSLLGRFGQGSNQPQHF.

The chain has TRBV9 and TRBJ2-5; the D gene could be TRBD1 or TRBD2 (5 bases each). Germline CDR1 and CDR2: SGDLS and YYNGEE. This CDR3 is 14 amino acids long. Deletions cut 2 bases from V and 2 bases from J, with 10 bases between. The CDR3 is CASSVSWGQETQYF. In DNA form, the CDR3 reads TGTGCCAGCAGCGTCTCTTGGGGGCAAGAGACCCAGTACTTC.

The V and J genes are TRBV6-2 or TRBV6-3 and TRBJ2-4; possibly TRBD1 or TRBD2 for D (5 bases each). The V gene's germline CDR1 is MNHEY and CDR2 SVGEGT. CDR3 length: 17 residues. Deletions cut 8 bases from V and 0 bases from J, with 20 bases between. The CDR3 is CASGVFGTLLAKNIQYF. The DNA for the CDR3 is TGTGCCAGCGGCGTATTCGGGACCCTCTTAGCCAAAAACATTCAGTACTTC.

There are many counts of this clonotype. This sequence joins TRBV7-9 and TRBJ2-7; 9 bases are shared with TRBD2. The CDR3 has 14 amino acids. The V gene end was trimmed by 2 bases and the J gene end by 6 bases; junction bases not matched to a gene: 5. The germline gives CDR1 SEHNR, CDR2 FQNEAQ (reference sequence). Here the CDR3 DNA reads TGTGCCAGCAGCTTATCCAGCGGGAGGCGCGAGCAGTACTTC. Amino acids: CASSLSSGRREQYF.

This clonotype was counted only a few times. The chain carries TRBV9 and TRBJ2-2, with no clear D. CDR3 length equals 14 residues. V gave up 0 bases and J gave up 7 bases, with 10 bases separating them. The germline V gene encodes CDR1 SGDLS and CDR2 YYNGEE. In DNA form, the CDR3 reads TGTGCCAGCAGCGTAGTAGAGCAAAACGGGGAGCTGTTTTTT. Its protein product is CASSVVEQNGELFF.

This clonotype was seen repeatedly, ten times or more. The chain employs TRBV19 and TRBJ1-1; no reliable D call. The germline CDR1 and CDR2 sequences are LNHDA and SQIVND (reference sequence). The ends were cut back, 3 bases at V and 3 bases at J, with 5 bases in the middle. CDR3 length: 12 residues. This CDR3 reads CASSMGYTEAFF. For the CDR3, the DNA is TGTGCCAGTAGTATGGGGTACACTGAAGCTTTCTTT.

This clonotype was seen more than once but under ten times. The CDR3 DNA follows: TGTGCCAGCAGAACCGCCGGGGGTACTGGGGCCAACGTCCTGACTTTC. It encodes CASRTAGGTGANVLTF. The chain couples TRBV11-1 to TRBJ2-6, with a possible D match to TRBD2 (6 bases). This CDR3 is built from 16 residues. Trimming removed 6 bases from V and 2 bases from J, with 14 bases in between. The germline CDR1 and CDR2 sequences are SGHAT and FQDESV (reference sequence).

This clonotype was counted many times. V and J are TRBV6-1 and TRBJ2-7, with a possible D match to TRBD2 (6 bases). Trimming stripped 3 bases from V and 6 bases from J, with 18 bases between. Germline V lookup: CDR1 MNHNS, CDR2 SASEGT. This CDR3 has 15 amino acids. Here the CDR3 reads CASSEAGKELSEQYF. The CDR3 region has the DNA TGTGCCAGCAGTGAGGCGGGGAAGGAACTCTCCGAGCAGTACTTC.

This clonotype appeared many times. The V call is TRBV12-3 or TRBV12-4, the J call TRBJ1-1, with D unclear. V lost 3 bases to trimming and J lost 5 bases, with 13 bases between them. The CDR3 spans 14 residues. The CDR3 sequence is CASSLFREVTEAFF. The CDR3 DNA follows: TGTGCCAGCAGTTTGTTCCGGGAGGTGACTGAAGCTTTCTTT.

This clonotype was picked up many times. The V gene is TRBV28, the J gene TRBJ2-7; 7 bases are shared with TRBD1. Germline values: CDR1 MDHEN, CDR2 SYDVKM. V was clipped by 8 bases and J by 2 bases; unmatched bases: 6. CDR3 length: 13 amino acids. For the CDR3, the DNA is TGTGCCAGCGAGGACAGGACGACCTACGAGCAGTACTTC. It yields the protein CASEDRTTYEQYF. Filled out from reference TRBV28 and TRBJ2-7, the complete variable domain reads DVKVTQSSRYLVKRTGEKVFLECVQDMDHENMFWYRQDPGLGLRLIYFSYDVKMKEKGDIPEGYSVSREKKERFSLILESASTNQTSMYLCASEDRTTYEQYFGPGTRLTVT.

This clonotype appeared many times. V gene TRBV30 combines with J gene TRBJ2-7, with TRBD2 matching over 11 bases. The germline gives CDR1 GTSNPN, CDR2 SVGIG (reference sequence). The CDR3 has 14 amino acids. Trimming removed 3 bases from V and 5 bases from J; junction bases left unmatched: 6. CDR3 sequence (DNA): TGTGCCTGGAGAAATAGCGGGAGGGGCCACGAGCAGTACTTC. It yields the protein CAWRNSGRGHEQYF.

The chain links TRBV6-5 to TRBJ2-3; maybe TRBD1 (6 bases). CDR3 length: 15 residues. Trimming cost V 4 bases and J 5 bases, with 16 bases left between them. CDR1 is MNHEY, CDR2 SVGAGI, per germline. CDR3 residues: CASSWGLGAGDTQYF. As DNA, the CDR3 is TGTGCCAGCAGTTGGGGATTGGGGGCGGGAGATACGCAGTATTTT.

This clonotype was detected ten times or more. CDR3 loop: CASSSGWGYNTGELFF. The CDR3 DNA reads as TGTGCCAGCAGTTCCGGATGGGGCTACAACACCGGGGAGCTGTTTTTT. The chain carries TRBV6-2 or TRBV6-3 and TRBJ2-2, with D maybe TRBD1 (5 bases). CDR1 is MNHEY and CDR2 is SVGEGT in the germline V gene. This CDR3 region has 16 residues. Trimming left V 4 bases short and J 2 bases short, with 14 bases between.

This clonotype showed up many times. CDR3: CASSRGSGTQNTGELFF. CDR3 sequence (DNA): TGTGCCAGTAGTAGGGGATCCGGGACACAGAACACCGGGGAGCTGTTTTTT. V usage is TRBV19 and J usage is TRBJ2-2, with a tentative D call TRBD1 (6 bases). This CDR3 is 17 amino acids long. Trimming took 4 bases from V and 1 from J, leaving 16 bases between them. Germline-derived CDR1 and CDR2 are LNHDA and SQIVND (reference sequence).

This sequence joins TRBV18 and TRBJ1-5, with D unclear. V lost 6 bases, J lost 3 bases, and 18 bases lay in between. Germline V gene sequence: CDR1 KGHSH, CDR2 LQKENI. The CDR3 has 16 amino acids. The CDR3 sequence is CASSPDGAWANQPQHF. In nucleotides, the CDR3 is TGTGCCAGCTCCCCAGACGGAGCCTGGGCCAATCAGCCCCAGCATTTT. Using reference TRBV18 and TRBJ1-5 for the parts outside the CDR3, the full variable domain is NAGVMQNPRHLVRRRGQEARLRCSPMKGHSHVYWYRQLPEEGLKFMVYLQKENIIDESGMPKERFSAEFPKEGPSILRIQQVVRGDSAAYFCASSPDGAWANQPQHFGDGTRLSIL.

The chain is built from TRBV19 and TRBJ1-5; the D gene is possibly TRBD1 (5 bases). Germline values: CDR1 LNHDA, CDR2 SQIVND (reference sequence). This CDR3 is 14 amino acids long. V lost 7 bases and J 1 base, leaving 11 bases between the germline ends. The CDR3 DNA follows: TGTGCCAGTACTCCTCGACAGAGCAATCAGCCCCAGCATTTT. It specifies CASTPRQSNQPQHF. Using reference TRBV19 and TRBJ1-5 for the parts outside the CDR3, the full variable domain is DGGITQSPKYLFRKEGQNVTLSCEQNLNHDAMYWYRQDPGQGLRLIYYSQIVNDFQKGDIAEGYSVSREKKESFPLTVTSAQKNPTAFYLCASTPRQSNQPQHFGDGTRLSIL.

This clonotype was detected many times. The V call is TRBV6-1, the J call TRBJ1-5; possibly TRBD1 for D (5 bases). V dropped 2 bases and J dropped 6 bases, with 20 bases sitting between them. CDR1 is MNHNS and CDR2 is SASEGT in the germline V gene. The CDR3 extends over 17 amino acids. Written as DNA, the CDR3 is TGTGCCAGCAGTGAACCCCCTTGGGGGTCCCATACTCAGCCCCAGCATTTT. It encodes CASSEPPWGSHTQPQHF.

V gene TRBV27 combines with J gene TRBJ2-7; D is tentatively TRBD1 or TRBD2 (6 bases each). Trimming pared 3 bases from V and 2 bases from J, leaving 11 bases between. The CDR3 has 14 amino acids. From germline, CDR1 is MNHEY and CDR2 SMNVEV (reference sequence). In DNA form, the CDR3 reads TGTGCCAGCAGTTTCTGGCGGGACACCTACGAGCAGTACTTC. Protein product: CASSFWRDTYEQYF.